This TCR beta chain was recovered during a study of blood T cell dynamics during melanoma immunotherapy. Profiling relied on immunoSEQ multiplex PCR, and the TCRdb table lists in-frame clones only, not all of them. The sample lists under 8,000 clones; around 80% were seen once. This clone was observed a single time. The germline V gene has CDR1 MNHNY and CDR2 SVGAGI (reference sequence). V dropped 0 bases and J dropped 3 bases, with 12 bases sitting between them. CDR3 length: 16 residues. The time point: pre-treatment baseline. This sequence was found in a human donor with melanoma. The rearrangement joins TRBV6-6 to TRBJ1-3, with D perhaps TRBD1 (6 bases). The specimen was blood, collected from a patient treated with checkpoint blockade. The CDR3 sequence is CASSYSWGRLGNTIYF. The CDR3 DNA is TGTGCCAGCAGTTACTCGTGGGGGCGACTTGGAAACACCATATATTTT.